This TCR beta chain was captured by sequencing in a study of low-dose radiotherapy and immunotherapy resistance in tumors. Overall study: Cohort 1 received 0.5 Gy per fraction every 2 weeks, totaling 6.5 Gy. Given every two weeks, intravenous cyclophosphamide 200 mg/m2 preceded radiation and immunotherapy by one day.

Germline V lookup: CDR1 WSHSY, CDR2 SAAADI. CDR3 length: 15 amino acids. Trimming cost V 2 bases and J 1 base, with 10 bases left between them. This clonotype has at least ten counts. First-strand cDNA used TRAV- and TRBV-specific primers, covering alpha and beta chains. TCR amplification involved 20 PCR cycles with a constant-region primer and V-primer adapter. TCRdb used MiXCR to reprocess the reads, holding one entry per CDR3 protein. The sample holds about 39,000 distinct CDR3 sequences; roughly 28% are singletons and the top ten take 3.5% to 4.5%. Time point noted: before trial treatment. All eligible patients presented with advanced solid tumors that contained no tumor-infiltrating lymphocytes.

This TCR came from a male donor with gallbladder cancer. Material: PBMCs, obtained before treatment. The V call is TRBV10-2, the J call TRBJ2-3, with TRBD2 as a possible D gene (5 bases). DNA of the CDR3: TGCGCCAGCAGTGAGGTTCGGACTGGCACAGATACGCAGTATTTT. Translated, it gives CASSEVRTGTDTQYF.